Each of the 17 T cell receptor beta chains below was sequenced from the same sample in a study of vaccination and CD4 T cells after COVID-19. With the Oncomine TCR Beta short-read assay, DNA from cultured CD4+ T cells was sequenced. TCRdb re-analysed the PCR reads in MiXCR, keeping a single row per CDR3 protein. Of 10,000 to 13,000 distinct CDR3 sequences listed, 53% are singletons. No antigen has been assigned to these receptors. Indicated treatment: roughly 10-day PBMC culture with coronavirus spike peptide pools or control peptides (ViraFEST assay). Sample: CD4+ T cells from blood, cultured in vitro. The receptors derive from a human donor who had recovered from COVID-19.

This clonotype was counted between two and nine times. The rearrangement joins TRBV20-1 to TRBJ1-5; no reliable D call. V lost 3 bases and J lost 3, with 12 bases in between. Germline loops: CDR1 DFQATT, CDR2 SNEGSKA (reference sequence). The CDR3 is 14 amino acids. CDR3 sequence reads: CSASRVANNQPQHF. The CDR3 DNA reads TGCAGTGCTAGTCGGGTGGCCAACAATCAGCCCCAGCATTTT.

J is TRBJ2-6 and V is TRBV20-1; D unclear. The CDR3 sequence is 13 residues long. Germline V lookup: CDR1 DFQATT, CDR2 SNEGSKA (reference sequence). Trimming removed 5 bases at V and 1 base at J, with 6 bases between. Here the CDR3 reads CSARRSGANVLTF. In DNA form, the CDR3 reads TGCAGTGCTCGACGGTCTGGGGCCAACGTCCTGACTTTC.

This clonotype is deemed medium-sized. The CDR3 nucleotides read TGTGCCAGCTCCCTCAACAACAGGGGGAAGAACACCGGGGAGCTGTTTTTT. Translation: CASSLNNRGKNTGELFF. This chain uses TRBV18 with TRBJ2-2; 8 positions match TRBD1. CDR1 and CDR2 from the germline V gene are KGHSH and LQKENI. V lost 6 bases to trimming and J lost 1 base; unmatched junction nucleotides: 10. The CDR3 loop spans 17 amino acids.

This chain connects TRBV2 to TRBJ1-4; maybe TRBD1 (5 bases). This CDR3 has 14 amino acids. Germline lookup yields CDR1 SNHLY and CDR2 FYNNEI. Trimming shortened V by 4 bases and J by 0 bases, and 6 bases separated the two germline ends. The CDR3 DNA sequence: TGTGCCAGCAGTGGACAGTCAACTAATGAAAAACTGTTTTTT. It specifies CASSGQSTNEKLFF.

The CDR3 region is CASSYSGDQPQHF. Written as DNA, the CDR3 is TGTGCCAGCAGTTACTCGGGGGATCAGCCCCAGCATTTT. This chain joins TRBV6-5 and TRBJ1-5; possible D gene TRBD1, 5 bases. Germline V gives CDR1 MNHEY, CDR2 SVGAGI. There are 13 residues in the CDR3. With 0 bases removed from V and 5 bases from J, the gap between germline ends came to 5 bases.

The V gene is TRBV20-1, the J gene TRBJ1-1, with D possibly matching TRBD1 (5 bases). The CDR3 extends over 15 amino acids. CDR1 DFQATT and CDR2 SNEGSKA come from the germline V gene (reference sequence). Trimming shortened V by 6 bases and J by 3 bases, and 20 bases separated the two germline ends. The CDR3 region is CSAVDGRKGYTEAFF. CDR3 DNA: TGCAGTGCCGTCGACGGCCGAAAGGGGTACACTGAAGCTTTCTTT.

The J gene is TRBJ1-1, the V gene TRBV20-1; D is unclear. Between the trimmed V and J ends, which lost 0 bases and 10 bases, there was a span of 15 bases. This CDR3 has 13 amino acids. In germline, CDR1 is DFQATT, CDR2 SNEGSKA (reference sequence). Here the CDR3 reads CSAREPAYQLAFF. DNA of the CDR3: TGCAGTGCTAGAGAACCCGCCTACCAGTTAGCTTTCTTT.

The rearrangement uses TRBV6-1 and TRBJ2-7; D ambiguous. CDR1 is MNHNS and CDR2 is SASEGT in the germline V gene. Trimming took off 2 bases at V and 6 bases at J, with 20 bases between the two ends. The CDR3 covers 16 residues. Written as DNA, the CDR3 is TGTGCCAGCAGTGAATCCTTGGTCGGGCAGGTTGGCGAGCAGTACTTC. Its translation: CASSESLVGQVGEQYF.

The genes are TRBV6-2 or TRBV6-3 and TRBJ2-2; 9 bases are a match to TRBD2. Germline lookup yields CDR1 MNHEY and CDR2 SVGEGT. The trim removed 6 bases at V and 5 bases at J, leaving 10 bases unmatched. This CDR3 is 16 amino acids long. The CDR3 DNA reads TGTGCCAGCAGCGTACAGGGCGGGAGGGTTACCGGGGAGCTGTTTTTT. It codes for CASSVQGGRVTGELFF.

This clonotype has only a few counts. The CDR3 nucleotides are TGTGCCAGCAGCCAGGGACTAGCGGGAGTAACCGGGGAGCTGTTTTTT. It specifies CASSQGLAGVTGELFF. V gene TRBV7-6 combines with J gene TRBJ2-2, with 14 bases identical to TRBD2. With V trimmed by 5 bases and J by 5 bases, 4 bases remained unmatched. CDR3 size: 16 residues. The germline CDR1 and CDR2 sequences are SGHVS and FNYEAQ.

The chain has TRBV5-5 and TRBJ1-2; 9 bases map to TRBD1. The CDR3 sequence is 15 residues long. CDR1 SGHKS and CDR2 YYEKEE come from the germline V gene (reference sequence). Germline trimming cut 4 bases from V and 7 bases from J; bases unmatched to any gene: 11. The CDR3 loop reads CASSTGTGKGLGYTF. The DNA of the CDR3 is TGTGCCAGCAGCACCGGGACAGGGAAGGGTCTTGGCTACACCTTC.

This chain links TRBV7-9 with TRBJ1-1, with TRBD1 identical over 8 bases. Germline-derived CDR1 and CDR2 are SEHNR and FQNEAQ (reference sequence). J was trimmed by 5 bases and V by 5 bases; bases with no gene match: 7. This CDR3 contains 14 residues. The CDR3 region has the DNA TGTGCCAGCAGCCCCAGGGGGCGCCGTACTGAAGCTTTCTTT. This codes for CASSPRGRRTEAFF.

V usage is TRBV18 and J usage is TRBJ2-7, with 11 bases aligning to TRBD1. Trimming took 9 bases from V and 5 from J; bases not matched to a gene: 3. This CDR3 is built from 12 residues. Germline V gene data show CDR1 as KGHSH and CDR2 as LQKENI. CDR3 loop: CASQDRGHEQYF. The CDR3 DNA reads as TGTGCCAGTCAGGACAGGGGGCACGAGCAGTACTTC.

The chain employs TRBV20-1 and TRBJ1-5; D gene unclear. The germline V and J ends were trimmed by 0 bases and 4 bases, with 13 bases remaining between them. CDR1 is DFQATT and CDR2 is SNEGSKA in the germline V gene (reference sequence). The CDR3 extends over 15 amino acids. The CDR3 region is CSARDEGLKNQPQHF. The CDR3 DNA is TGCAGTGCTAGAGATGAGGGATTAAAAAATCAGCCCCAGCATTTT.

V is TRBV30 and J is TRBJ2-5; D is ambiguous. Germline V gene data show CDR1 as GTSNPN and CDR2 as SVGIG (reference sequence). The CDR3 has 11 residues. V was pared by 0 bases and J by 4 bases, with 3 bases between. The CDR3 sequence: CAWSVSETQYF. The CDR3, as DNA: TGTGCCTGGAGTGTGTCAGAGACCCAGTACTTC.

This chain links TRBV19 with TRBJ1-5, with 7 bases that match TRBD1. V trimming: 5 bases; J trimming: 9 bases; junction bases outside the gene matches: 13. The CDR3 is 15 residues long. Germline loops: CDR1 LNHDA, CDR2 SQIVND (reference sequence). The CDR3 nucleotides read TGTGCCAGTAGTGGCCGGGACAGATTACAGCGGCCCCAGCATTTT. It specifies CASSGRDRLQRPQHF.

The chain joins TRBV28 to TRBJ2-5; 14 nucleotides line up with TRBD2. The ends lost 3 bases at V and 5 bases at J; junction bases unmatched: 5. Germline V gives CDR1 MDHEN, CDR2 SYDVKM. The CDR3 spans 16 residues. The CDR3 nucleotides are TGTGCCAGCAGTTTCCCTGGGACTAGCGGGAGCGAGACCCAGTACTTC. Protein: CASSFPGTSGSETQYF.